One sample yielded the 2 T cell receptor beta chains listed below, sequenced in a study of cytomegalovirus exposure and HLA in healthy donors. The PCR contained 60 Vbeta and 13 Jbeta primers. Measured with immunoSEQ multiplex PCR; TCRdb has only the in-frame clones, and not every one. Altogether some 120,000 clones are present, 75% to 85% being singletons, with the ten largest covering just over 2.5%. The sequenced sample was PBMCs. These TCRs come from a man younger than 40 in good health and CMV-seronegative.

The genes are TRBV5-1 and TRBJ1-5; 9 bases map to TRBD1. CDR3 length: 15 residues. Germline CDR1 reads SGHRS; CDR2 reads YFSETQ. Losses at the gene ends were 7 bases for V and 2 bases for J; bases not matched to a gene: 7. CDR3 sequence: CASAPTGGRNQPQHF. The CDR3 region has the DNA TGCGCCAGCGCACCGACAGGGGGTCGCAATCAGCCCCAGCATTTT.

This chain joins TRBV7-2 and TRBJ2-5; 7 nucleotides line up with TRBD2. CDR1 SGHTA and CDR2 FQGNSA come from the germline V gene. J was trimmed by 2 bases and V by 5 bases; bases with no gene match: 5. The CDR3 has 14 residues. The CDR3, as DNA: TGTGCCAGCAGCCCTACTAGCGTACAAGAGACCCAGTACTTC. This sequence encodes CASSPTSVQETQYF.